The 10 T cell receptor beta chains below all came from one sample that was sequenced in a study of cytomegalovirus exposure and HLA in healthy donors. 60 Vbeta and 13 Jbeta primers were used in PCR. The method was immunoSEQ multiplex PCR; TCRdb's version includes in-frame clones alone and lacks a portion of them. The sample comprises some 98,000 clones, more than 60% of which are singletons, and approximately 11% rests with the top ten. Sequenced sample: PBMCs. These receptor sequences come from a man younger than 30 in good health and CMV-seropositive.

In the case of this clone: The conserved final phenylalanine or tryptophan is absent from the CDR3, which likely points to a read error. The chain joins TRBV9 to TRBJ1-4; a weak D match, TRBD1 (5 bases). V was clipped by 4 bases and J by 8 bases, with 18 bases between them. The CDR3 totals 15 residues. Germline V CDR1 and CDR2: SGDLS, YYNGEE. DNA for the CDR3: TGTGCCAGCAGCTCGACCGGGGGAGTGGGAGAAAAACTGTTTGTT. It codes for CASSSTGGVGEKLFV.

CDR3 residues: CASSEFGGQGGNEAFF. CDR3 sequence (DNA): TGTGCCAGCAGTGAATTTGGGGGACAGGGTGGTAATGAAGCTTTCTTT. The chain uses TRBV25-1 and TRBJ1-1; 9 positions agree with TRBD1. CDR1 is MGHDK and CDR2 is SYGVNS in the germline V gene. This CDR3 comprises 16 residues. The V segment lost 1 base and the J segment 7 bases; nucleotides outside the gene matches: 10.

The CDR3 protein is CSVAHRVDQPQHF. In nucleotides, the CDR3 is TGCAGCGTTGCTCACAGGGTCGATCAGCCCCAGCATTTT. V gene TRBV29-1 combines with J gene TRBJ1-5, with D possibly TRBD1 on 6 matching bases. CDR3 length: 13 residues. From germline, CDR1 is SQVTM and CDR2 ANQGSEA. Trimming shortened V by 4 bases and J by 5 bases, and 12 bases separated the two germline ends.

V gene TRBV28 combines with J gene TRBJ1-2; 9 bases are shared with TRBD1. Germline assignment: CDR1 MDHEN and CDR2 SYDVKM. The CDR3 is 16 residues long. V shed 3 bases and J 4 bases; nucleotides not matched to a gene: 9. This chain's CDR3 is CASSFFRGDRVYGYTF. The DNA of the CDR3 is TGTGCCAGCAGTTTCTTCCGTGGGGACAGGGTCTATGGCTACACCTTC.

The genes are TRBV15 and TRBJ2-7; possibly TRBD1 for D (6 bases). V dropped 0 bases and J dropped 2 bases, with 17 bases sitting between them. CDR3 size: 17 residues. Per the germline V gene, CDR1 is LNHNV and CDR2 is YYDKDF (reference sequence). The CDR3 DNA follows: TGTGCCACCAGCAGAGATAGGGGGTCCCCCGCCCCCTACGAGCAGTACTTC. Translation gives CATSRDRGSPAPYEQYF.

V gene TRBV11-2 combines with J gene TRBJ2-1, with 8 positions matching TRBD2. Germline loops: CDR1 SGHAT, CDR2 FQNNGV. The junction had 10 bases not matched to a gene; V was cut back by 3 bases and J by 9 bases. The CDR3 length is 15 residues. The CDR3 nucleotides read TGTGCCAGCAGCTTGTCGGGCGGGGGGAGAGGTGAGCAGTTCTTC. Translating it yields CASSLSGGGRGEQFF.

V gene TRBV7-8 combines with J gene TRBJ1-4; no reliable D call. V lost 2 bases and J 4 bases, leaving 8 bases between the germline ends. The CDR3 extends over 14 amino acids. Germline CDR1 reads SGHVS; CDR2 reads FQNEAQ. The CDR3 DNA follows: TGTGCCAGCAGCTTAAAGAGGAGTAATGAAAAACTGTTTTTT. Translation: CASSLKRSNEKLFF.

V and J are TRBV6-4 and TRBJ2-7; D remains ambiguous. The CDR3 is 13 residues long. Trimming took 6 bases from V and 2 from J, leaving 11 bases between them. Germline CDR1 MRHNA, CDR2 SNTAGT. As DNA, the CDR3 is TGTGCCAGCAGCCGTGAGGCGGCCTACGAGCAGTACTTC. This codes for CASSREAAYEQYF.

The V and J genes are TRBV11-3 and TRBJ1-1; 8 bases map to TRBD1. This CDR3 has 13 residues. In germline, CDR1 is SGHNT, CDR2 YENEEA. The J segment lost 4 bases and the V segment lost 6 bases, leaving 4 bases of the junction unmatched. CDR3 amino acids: CASSRTGGTEAFF. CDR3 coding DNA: TGTGCCAGCAGTCGAACAGGGGGCACTGAAGCTTTCTTT.

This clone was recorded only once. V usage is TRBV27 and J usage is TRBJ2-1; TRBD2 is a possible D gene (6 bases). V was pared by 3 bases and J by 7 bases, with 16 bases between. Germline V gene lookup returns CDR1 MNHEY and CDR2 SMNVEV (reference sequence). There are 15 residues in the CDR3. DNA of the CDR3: TGTGCCAGCAGTTTTGGGCGGGGCTTAGGTAATGAGCAGTTCTTC. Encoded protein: CASSFGRGLGNEQFF.